Shown below are 10 T cell receptor beta chains from a single sample sequenced in a study of cytomegalovirus exposure and HLA in healthy donors (dated 2017 in TCRdb). Receptor libraries were prepared by the immunoSEQ multiplex PCR assay. The multiplex PCR relied on a mix of 60 forward primers for TCR Vbeta segments and 13 reverse primers for TCR Jbeta segments. TCRdb retrieved this table from immuneACCESS and kept in-frame rearrangements only. Not all clones are present; in checked studies, unresolved V genes account for under half, and no reason is known for the remainder. A total of under 200,000 clones appear in this sample, approximately 86% of them only once. Jointly, the top ten make up 1.5% of the sample. The material sequenced was PBMCs. The receptors here all came from a male donor in good health and CMV-seronegative.

The chain employs TRBV2 and TRBJ1-4, with 10 bases that match TRBD1. The CDR3 spans 17 residues. The junction had 11 bases not matched to a gene; V was cut back by 3 bases and J by 7 bases. The germline V gene encodes CDR1 SNHLY and CDR2 FYNNEI. Here the CDR3 DNA reads TGTGCCAGCAGTGAGAGACAGGGGGCGCTTGAACTTGAAAAACTGTTTTTT. Translated: CASSERQGALELEKLFF.

The CDR3 protein is CASSLGTGYYEQYF. CDR3 sequence (DNA): TGTGCCAGCAGTTTGGGGACAGGGTACTACGAGCAGTACTTC. This chain joins TRBV28 and TRBJ2-7, with TRBD1 matching over 9 bases. CDR1 MDHEN and CDR2 SYDVKM come from the germline V gene. This CDR3 is built from 14 residues. With 3 bases clipped from V and 3 bases from J, the junction kept 3 bases outside the gene matches.

A few counts support this clone. V usage is TRBV7-2 and J usage is TRBJ2-7; 10 positions agree with TRBD1. The germline CDR1 and CDR2 sequences are SGHTA and FQGNSA. The CDR3 has 16 amino acids. V lost 3 bases and J lost 0; bases outside the gene matches: 5. CDR3 protein: CASSFRTGGSSYEQYF. The CDR3, as DNA: TGTGCCAGCAGCTTTAGGACAGGGGGGAGCTCCTACGAGCAGTACTTC.

The V gene is TRBV29-1, the J gene TRBJ2-5, with TRBD1 matching 11 bases. CDR1 and CDR2 from the germline V gene are SQVTM and ANQGSEA. Unmatched junction bases numbered 6, after V lost 4 bases and J lost 5 bases. The CDR3 contains 14 residues. The CDR3 bases are TGCAGCGTTGTGAAGGACAGGGGGCGCGAGACCCAGTACTTC. Translated, it gives CSVVKDRGRETQYF.

The chain employs TRBV6-1 and TRBJ2-1, with 10 nucleotides matching TRBD2. With 8 bases clipped from V and 7 bases from J, the junction kept 8 bases outside the gene matches. Per the germline V gene, CDR1 is MNHNS and CDR2 is SASEGT. The CDR3 totals 14 residues. The CDR3 DNA reads as TGTGCCAGCTCTACTAGCGGGGAAAATAATGAGCAGTTCTTC. Its protein is CASSTSGENNEQFF.

This clone was seen only a few times. V and J are TRBV27 and TRBJ2-3; 12 bases map to TRBD2. Unmatched junction bases numbered 5, after V lost 4 bases and J lost 3 bases. This CDR3 has 16 amino acids. Germline assignment: CDR1 MNHEY and CDR2 SMNVEV (reference sequence). The CDR3 DNA follows: TGTGCCAGCAGTTCACTCCTAGCGGGGGGGACAGATACGCAGTATTTT. It encodes CASSSLLAGGTDTQYF.

Concerning this clone: An end of the junction does not agree with germline; a read error may underlie this. The J gene is TRBJ2-5, the V gene TRBV7-9; 9 bases align to TRBD2. The CDR3 covers 16 residues. Germline V CDR1 and CDR2: SEHNR, FQNEAQ (reference sequence). The CDR3 protein is CSSTPGRGGAVETQYF. CDR3 in DNA: TGTTCCAGCACCCCCGGGCGCGGGGGGGCCGTTGAGACCCAGTACTTC.

The gene calls are TRBV9 and TRBJ2-2; D unclear. This CDR3 has 13 residues. The germline V gene encodes CDR1 SGDLS and CDR2 YYNGEE. V lost 4 bases to trimming and J lost 6 bases, with 10 bases between them. CDR3 amino acids: CASSPRVAGELFF. CDR3 nucleotide sequence: TGTGCCAGCAGCCCTCGGGTAGCCGGGGAGCTGTTTTTT.

The sample holds one count of this clone. This rearrangement joins TRBV9 to TRBJ2-3; 8 positions agree with TRBD2. The CDR3 spans 19 residues. V was pared by 0 bases and J by 0 bases, with 12 bases of the junction left unmatched. Germline lookup yields CDR1 SGDLS and CDR2 YYNGEE. DNA of the CDR3: TGTGCCAGCAGCGTAGGACGCGGGGGGCCCCTACGTAGCACAGATACGCAGTATTTT. It encodes CASSVGRGGPLRSTDTQYF.

The DNA for the CDR3 is TGTGCCAGCAGCTCAGGTTCGCAGGGGGGAGGCTACACCTTC. It encodes CASSSGSQGGGYTF. V is TRBV5-4 and J is TRBJ1-2, with 7 positions matching TRBD1. V lost 3 bases to trimming and J lost 8 bases; unmatched junction nucleotides: 10. Germline CDR1 and CDR2: SGHNT and YYREEE (reference sequence). The CDR3 loop spans 14 amino acids.